This T cell receptor beta chain was sequenced during a study of blood T cells in healthy people across ages. Roughly 10 milliliters of peripheral blood were drawn from each donor. Sample-barcoded 5' priming and a J-beta primer mix drove a second PCR of roughly 6 to 12 cycles. TCRdb independently ran MiXCR on the 5' RACE reads; one entry per CDR3 protein. This table has some 1.5 million distinct CDR3 sequences, 28% appearing once. Study outcomes and limitations: Aged donors had fewer naive CD4+ cells and lower diversity than long-lived donors.

With respect to this clonotype: Its antigen is undetermined.

This CDR3 is built from 13 residues. Trimming took 10 bases from V and 4 from J; bases not matched to a gene: 10. Germline loops: CDR1 LNHDA, CDR2 SQIVND (reference sequence). The chain employs TRBV19 and TRBJ2-7; 7 nucleotides line up with TRBD1. Material for sequencing was blood. This TCR was sampled from a woman aged 25 to 45 in good health. CDR3 loop: CATSDRAKYEQYF. As DNA, the CDR3 is TGTGCCACTTCCGACAGGGCAAAGTACGAGCAGTACTTC.